The 17 T cell receptor beta chains in this list originate from one sample, sequenced in a study of blood T cell repertoires in COVID-19. Measured with immunoSEQ multiplex PCR; TCRdb has only the in-frame clones, and not every one. The sample consists of roughly 260,000 clones, about 87% of them appearing once. Sequencing was performed on peripheral blood. Receptor source: a woman aged 40 to 50 with acute or convalescent COVID-19.

This chain uses TRBV2 with TRBJ1-2, with D possibly matching TRBD1 (6 bases). The CDR3 consists of 19 residues. Germline values: CDR1 SNHLY, CDR2 FYNNEI. V was clipped by 5 bases and J by 2 bases, with 27 bases between them. The DNA for the CDR3 is TGTGCCAGCAGTCCCACCTCCGGGACAAAGAGTTTTAGAAACTATGGCTACACCTTC. Translated: CASSPTSGTKSFRNYGYTF.

This chain connects TRBV7-8 to TRBJ2-1; D gene unclear. The CDR3 runs to 13 residues. Trimming stripped 1 base from V and 10 bases from J, with 11 bases between. Per the germline V gene, CDR1 is SGHVS and CDR2 is FQNEAQ. The CDR3 spells CASSLEEFGEQFF. The CDR3, as DNA: TGTGCCAGCAGCTTAGAGGAGTTCGGGGAGCAGTTCTTC.

The chain couples TRBV24-1 to TRBJ2-1; a possible D gene is TRBD1 (5 bases). Germline CDR1 and CDR2: KGHDR and SFDVKD. V gave up 4 bases and J gave up 4 bases, with 13 bases separating them. CDR3 length equals 15 residues. CDR3 protein: CATSDSLPGYNEQFF. DNA of the CDR3: TGTGCCACCAGTGACTCCCTGCCAGGGTACAATGAGCAGTTCTTC.

Remarks on this clone: At one end, the junction sequence differs from germline, possibly due to a read error. V and J are TRBV5-1 and TRBJ1-2; a possible D gene is TRBD1 (5 bases). This CDR3 contains 15 residues. Germline assignment: CDR1 SGHRS and CDR2 YFSETQ. The CDR3 DNA sequence: TGCACCAGCAGCTTGTATTCCGGGGGAAGGGATGGCTACACCTTC. Its protein is CTSSLYSGGRDGYTF.

This chain connects TRBV7-3 to TRBJ2-1; 9 bases are shared with TRBD1. The CDR3 is made up of 16 amino acids. Germline trimming cut 4 bases from V and 1 base from J; bases unmatched to any gene: 5. CDR1 is SGHTA and CDR2 is FQGTGA in the germline V gene. In DNA form, the CDR3 reads TGTGCCAGCAGCTCTCCCGGGACAGGGTCCTACAATGAGCAGTTCTTC. Translating it yields CASSSPGTGSYNEQFF.

In regard to this clone: Other DNA sequences of this sample code for an identical CDR3. J is TRBJ1-5 and V is TRBV9, with 7 positions matching TRBD1. This CDR3 region has 13 residues. The V gene end was trimmed by 3 bases and the J gene end by 6 bases; junction bases not matched to a gene: 3. Germline-derived CDR1 and CDR2 are SGDLS and YYNGEE. CDR3 region: CASSAGGGQPQHF. The CDR3 DNA reads as TGTGCCAGCAGCGCAGGGGGAGGTCAGCCCCAGCATTTT. The whole variable domain, remainder taken from reference TRBV9 and TRBJ1-5, is DSGVTQTPKHLITATGQRVTLRCSPRSGDLSVYWYQQSLDQGLQFLIQYYNGEERAKGNILERFSAQQFPDLHSELNLSSLELGDSALYFCASSAGGGQPQHFGDGTRLSIL.

Written as DNA, the CDR3 is TGTGCCAGGACAGGGACAGGGAGTTTACATACGCAGTATTTT. Protein: CARTGTGSLHTQYF. The chain has TRBV6-4 and TRBJ2-3; 9 bases are shared with TRBD1. The germline gives CDR1 MRHNA, CDR2 SNTAGT. The trim removed 9 bases at V and 7 bases at J, leaving 11 bases unmatched. This CDR3 spans 14 amino acids.

This clone was recorded only once. The chain is built from TRBV30 and TRBJ1-2, with 11 bases matching TRBD1. Trimming cost V 1 base and J 7 bases; bases outside gene matches: 8. The CDR3 has 15 amino acids. The germline CDR1 and CDR2 sequences are GTSNPN and SVGIG (reference sequence). CDR3 region: CAWSAPGTGGSGYTF. Here the CDR3 DNA reads TGTGCCTGGAGTGCCCCCGGGACAGGGGGGTCTGGCTACACCTTC.

This chain links TRBV10-2 with TRBJ1-2; 9 nucleotides match TRBD1. The CDR3 extends over 14 amino acids. CDR1 and CDR2 (germline): WSHSY, SAAADI. Trimming at V came to 4 bases and at J to 7 bases, leaving 7 bases not matched to a gene. The CDR3 region has the DNA TGCGCCAGCAGTGGACAGGGGGGCAGGGGTGGCTACACCTTC. It yields the protein CASSGQGGRGGYTF.

The J gene is TRBJ1-1, the V gene TRBV30; weak D call: TRBD1 (6 bases). V gave up 3 bases and J gave up 4 bases, with 12 bases separating them. The CDR3 is 13 residues long. CDR1 and CDR2 (germline): GTSNPN, SVGIG (reference sequence). The DNA for the CDR3 is TGTGCCTGGAGCGACAGGCTGAGCACTGAAGCTTTCTTT. It encodes CAWSDRLSTEAFF.

The rearrangement joins TRBV11-2 to TRBJ2-3; D may be TRBD2 (6 bases). The V and J ends lost 5 bases and 6 bases respectively, with 12 bases between them. Looked up from germline, CDR1 is SGHAT and CDR2 is FQNNGV. The length of the CDR3 is 13 residues. The CDR3 nucleotides are TGTGCCAGCAGCGCGGGGTCCATTGATACGCAGTATTTT. This gives the protein CASSAGSIDTQYF.

The chain recombines TRBV2 with TRBJ1-1; 7 bases line up with TRBD1. The CDR3 runs to 14 residues. CDR1 and CDR2 from the germline V gene are SNHLY and FYNNEI. V was clipped by 4 bases and J by 1 base; unmatched bases: 3. CDR3 coding DNA: TGTGCCAGCAGTGGGAACAGGGGGAACACTGAAGCTTTCTTT. The encoded protein is CASSGNRGNTEAFF.

The V gene is TRBV6-1, the J gene TRBJ2-2, with TRBD2 matching 11 bases. The V gene end was trimmed by 3 bases and the J gene end by 5 bases; junction bases not matched to a gene: 5. This CDR3 is built from 16 residues. Germline assignment: CDR1 MNHNS and CDR2 SASEGT. The CDR3 region has the DNA TGTGCCAGCAGTGAGACTAGCGGGGTTCCTACCGGGGAGCTGTTTTTT. It encodes CASSETSGVPTGELFF.

The chain recombines TRBV5-1 with TRBJ1-1; 12 bases are shared with TRBD1. This CDR3 comprises 15 residues. V dropped 4 bases and J dropped 4; count of bases not matched to a gene: 5. Germline lookup yields CDR1 SGHRS and CDR2 YFSETQ. CDR3 sequence reads: CASSPGTGGFTEAFF. In nucleotides, the CDR3 is TGCGCCAGCAGCCCCGGGACAGGGGGCTTCACTGAAGCTTTCTTT.

The chain carries TRBV6-2 or TRBV6-3 and TRBJ2-5, with 9 bases lining up with TRBD2. There are 18 residues in the CDR3. CDR1 MNHEY and CDR2 SVGEGT come from the germline V gene. Trimming took 2 bases from V and 6 from J; bases not matched to a gene: 16. This CDR3 reads CASSYPRRGGGARKTQYF. The CDR3 DNA follows: TGTGCCAGCAGTTACCCGCGCAGAGGCGGGGGGGCGAGAAAGACCCAGTACTTC.

This clone has a single count. The chain couples TRBV7-2 to TRBJ2-3; D is undetermined. The CDR3 covers 16 residues. From germline, CDR1 is SGHTA and CDR2 FQGNSA. V gave up 5 bases and J gave up 0 bases, with 15 bases separating them. This CDR3 reads CASSPYRGSSTDTQYF. CDR3 coding DNA: TGTGCCAGCAGCCCATATCGCGGCTCTAGCACAGATACGCAGTATTTT.

The CDR3 DNA reads as TGTGCCAGCTCACCGGGACAGGACGGGAAACTGTTTTTT. The encoded protein is CASSPGQDGKLFF. The chain employs TRBV18 and TRBJ1-4, with 8 bases matching TRBD1. Trimming removed 3 bases from V and 11 bases from J; junction bases left unmatched: 5. The V gene's germline CDR1 is KGHSH and CDR2 LQKENI. The CDR3 extends over 13 amino acids.